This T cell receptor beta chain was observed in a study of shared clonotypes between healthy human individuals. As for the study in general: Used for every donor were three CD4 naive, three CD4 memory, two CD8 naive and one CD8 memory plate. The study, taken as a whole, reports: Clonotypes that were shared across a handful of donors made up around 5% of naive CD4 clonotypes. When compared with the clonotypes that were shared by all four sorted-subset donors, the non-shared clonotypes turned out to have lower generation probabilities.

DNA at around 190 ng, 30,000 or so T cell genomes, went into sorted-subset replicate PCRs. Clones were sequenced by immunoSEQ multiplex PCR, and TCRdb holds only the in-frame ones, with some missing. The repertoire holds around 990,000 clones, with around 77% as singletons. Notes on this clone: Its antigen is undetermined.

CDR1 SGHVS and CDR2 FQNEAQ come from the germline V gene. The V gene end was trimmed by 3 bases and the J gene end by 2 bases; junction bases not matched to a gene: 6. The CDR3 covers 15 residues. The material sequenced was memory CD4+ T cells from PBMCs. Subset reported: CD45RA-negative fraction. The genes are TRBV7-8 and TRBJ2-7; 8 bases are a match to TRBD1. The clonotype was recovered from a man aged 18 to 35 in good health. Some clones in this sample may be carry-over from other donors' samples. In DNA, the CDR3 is TGTGCCAGCAGCTTTGGGACAGGAGCTCCCTACGAGCAGTACTTC. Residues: CASSFGTGAPYEQYF.